The rows below give T cell receptor beta chains drawn from one sample of a study of regulatory T cells in long-lasting Graves disease. From the multiplex PCR reads, TCRdb called clonotypes with MiXCR, one entry per CDR3 protein. Altogether about 470,000 distinct CDR3 sequences are present, about 22% being singletons, with the ten largest covering roughly 7%. Specimen: peripheral blood mononuclear cells (PBMCs), collected when the disease was refractory, from a patient treated with antithyroid drugs. Every receptor here comes from a female donor with Graves disease. The CDR3 runs from the conserved cysteine through the conserved F or W. The D gene is left open where the match is weak. Size values are once, few and many counts, or a class for expanded clones, and some rows have none.

length	D	V	J	size	DNA	CDR3
15	TRBD2	TRBV6-2/TRBV6-3	TRBJ2-2	.	TGTGCCAGCAGTTACTACGGGGGGGCAGCCGGGGAGCTGTTTTTT	CASSYYGGAAGELFF
13	TRBD1	TRBV12-3/TRBV12-4	TRBJ1-4	many	TGTGCCAGCAGTTTACGGGACAGAGAAAAACTGTTTTTT	CASSLRDREKLFF
16	TRBD2	TRBV11-2	TRBJ2-5	many	TGTGCCAGCAGCTTAGGGCGGGGGGCCCTCCAAGAGACCCAGTACTTC	CASSLGRGALQETQYF
14	.	TRBV11-2	TRBJ2-5	many	TGTGCCAGCACGTCCTTCCAGGGCCAAGAGACCCAGTACTTC	CASTSFQGQETQYF
14	.	TRBV6-1	TRBJ2-7	many	TGTGCCAGCAGACAGGGTGTTCTCTCCTACGAGCAGTACTTC	CASRQGVLSYEQYF
16	TRBD1	TRBV24-1	TRBJ1-5	few	TGTGCCACCGGCGATCAACAGGGGAATAGCAATCAGCCCCAGCATTTT	CATGDQQGNSNQPQHF
14	.	TRBV7-2	TRBJ1-1	.	TGTGCCAGCAGCCTAAGCAGGGAGAACACTGAAGCTTTCTTT	CASSLSRENTEAFF
14	TRBD1	TRBV6-5	TRBJ2-5	many	TGTGCCAGCAGTTACTCGACAGGGTTAGAGACCCAGTACTTC	CASSYSTGLETQYF
13	.	TRBV7-9	TRBJ2-5	many	TGTGCCAGCAGCTTAAGTAACACAGAGACCCAGTACTTC	CASSLSNTETQYF
16	TRBD1	TRBV6-5	TRBJ2-5	many	TGTGCCAGCAGTTACCCCGGGACAGGGGGCTTGGAGACCCAGTACTTC	CASSYPGTGGLETQYF
17	.	TRBV27	TRBJ1-1	many	TGTGCCAGCAGTTTATCCTGGACAGAGGTTGCGGCCACTGAAGCTTTCTTT	CASSLSWTEVAATEAFF
15	TRBD1	TRBV28	TRBJ2-4	.	TGTGCCAGCAGTAATCCCGGGACAGGGGGATACATTCAGTACTTC	CASSNPGTGGYIQYF
16	TRBD1	TRBV6-5	TRBJ1-5	many	TGTGCCAGCAGTTTTACTCTTGGCAGGGGGCTTCAGCCCCAGCATTTT	CASSFTLGRGLQPQHF
15	TRBD2	TRBV5-1	TRBJ2-5	.	TGCGCCAGCAGGGTACTAGCGGGAGGCCAAGAGACCCAGTACTTC	CASRVLAGGQETQYF
12	.	TRBV30	TRBJ2-4	.	TGTGCCTGGAGTGTACAGGGAAACATTCAGTACTTC	CAWSVQGNIQYF
15	.	TRBV20-1	TRBJ1-1	.	TGCAGTGCTAGTAAGTGGGAGGGCATGAACACTGAAGCTTTCTTT	CSASKWEGMNTEAFF
13	.	TRBV20-1	TRBJ1-5	many	TGCAGTGCTAGAGAACAGGACAATCAGCCCCAGCATTTT	CSAREQDNQPQHF
16	.	TRBV7-9	TRBJ2-5	few	TGTGCCAGCAGCTTAGGGGCTAGCAGGGGACAAGAGACCCAGTACTTC	CASSLGASRGQETQYF
16	.	TRBV7-9	TRBJ1-1	few	TGTGCCAGCAGACCCATGGTGGGGGGCGCGGGCACTGAAGCTTTCTTT	CASRPMVGGAGTEAFF
18	.	TRBV19	TRBJ2-6	.	TGTGCCAGTAGTATCCGGGGCAGAACCTTCTCTGGGGCCAACGTCCTGACTTTC	CASSIRGRTFSGANVLTF
16	.	TRBV7-2	TRBJ2-7	.	TGTGCCAGCAGCCTACAGGCCGATCTGCCCGCCAACGAGCAGTACTTC	CASSLQADLPANEQYF
17	TRBD1	TRBV6-1	TRBJ2-6	few	TGTGCCAGCACCCAGCGAGGGGGCTGGTCTGGGGCCAACGTCCTGACTTTC	CASTQRGGWSGANVLTF
14	.	TRBV12-3/TRBV12-4	TRBJ2-5	few	TGTGCCAGCAGTTTAGGACTAGGAGCATTGTCCCAGTACTTC	CASSLGLGALSQYF
15	.	TRBV28	TRBJ1-5	many	TGTGCCAGCAGTATCCCGGGAGGGAGCAATCAGCCCCAGCATTTT	CASSIPGGSNQPQHF
14	TRBD2	TRBV6-1	TRBJ2-7	few	TGTGCCAGCAGCGAAGCGGGGGGCAGGGGCGAGCAGTACTTC	CASSEAGGRGEQYF
13	.	TRBV10-3	TRBJ1-2	.	TGTGCCATCAGTGTCATCACTGATGTTGGCTACACCTTC	CAISVITDVGYTF
13	.	TRBV19	TRBJ1-2	.	TGTGCCAGTAGCCTCAGTTCCTACTATGGCTACACCTTC	CASSLSSYYGYTF
18	.	TRBV20-1	TRBJ2-7	once	TGCAGTGCTAGTATTAGGGCTTCTCGGTCCTGGCTAAACTACGAGCAGTACTTC	CSASIRASRSWLNYEQYF